Each of the 15 T cell receptor beta chains below was sequenced from the same sample in a study of tissue T cells after allogeneic stem cell transplantation. Clones were read by immunoSEQ multiplex PCR, and TCRdb kept only the in-frame ones, dropping some. The sample has approximately 6,600 clones; about half are singletons. The sample's time point: mouse harvest day 7 after allogeneic transplant. Mouse grafts combined 10^7 T-cell-depleted bone marrow cells with 10^6 splenic CD5+ T cells. Material for sequencing was lymph node tissue. The receptors were gathered from a female BALB/c mouse given C57BL/6 T cells with graft-versus-host disease after an allogeneic hematopoietic cell transplant.

Worth noting for this clone: Gene names are mouse gene names. The read falls 1 residue short of the CDR3 end, and the missing part is taken from the germline J gene. This chain uses TRBV12-2 with TRBJ2-3; D might be TRBD1 (5 bases). This CDR3 spans 13 amino acids. Germline values: CDR1 SGHLS, CDR2 HYDKME. Trimming pared 4 bases from V and 0 bases from J, leaving 7 bases between. Here the CDR3 reads CASSRQSAETLYF. CDR3 DNA (partial): TGTGCCAGCTCCCGACAGAGTGCAGAAACGCTGTAT.

In the case of this clone: Genes here carry mouse names. Coverage ceases 1 residue before the CDR3 finishes, and the germline J gene fills in the end. This chain connects TRBV20 to TRBJ2-5; no definite D call. The CDR3 sequence is 12 residues long. V lost 0 bases and J 3 bases, leaving 4 bases between the germline ends. Germline V lookup: CDR1 GFQATS, CDR2 STVNSAI. The sequenced CDR3 bases are TGTGGTGCTAGGGACTGGCAAGACACCCAGTAC. Translation: CGARDWQDTQY. The whole CDR3 sequence is CGARDWQDTQYF.

A note on this clone: The genes and germline here are from mouse. Coverage ceases 1 residue before the CDR3 finishes, and the germline J gene fills in the end. This chain connects TRBV23 to TRBJ2-1; the D call TRBD1 from the table was never checked on the DNA. The CDR3 has 15 residues. CDR1 and CDR2 (germline): KGHTA, FQNQQP. The CDR3 bases that were read are TGCTCCAGCAGTCAATGGGACAGGAACTATGCTGAGCAGTTC. This encodes CSSSQWDRNYAEQF. The entire CDR3 reads CSSSQWDRNYAEQFF.

This clone was counted between two and nine times. Each gene name is a mouse one. The read terminates 1 residue before the CDR3 end, so the remaining end is supplied by the germline J gene. This chain links TRBV16 with TRBJ2-7; D unclear. Trimming stripped 0 bases from V and 6 bases from J, with 9 bases between. The CDR3 length is 13 residues. The V gene's germline CDR1 is SGHSA and CDR2 FRNQAP. CDR3 residues: CASSLETPLEQYF. The sequenced part of the CDR3 DNA is TGTGCAAGCAGCTTAGAGACCCCTCTTGAACAGTAC.

As to this clone: Gene names are the mouse ones. The read ends 1 residue before the CDR3 terminus; that terminus is restored from the germline J gene. The V gene is TRBV16, the J gene TRBJ1-1, with TRBD1 matching 9 bases. Trimming at V came to 3 bases and at J to 0 bases, leaving 2 bases not matched to a gene. This CDR3 is 15 amino acids long. CDR1 is SGHSA, CDR2 FRNQAP, per germline. CDR3 sequence reads: CASSFTGGANTEVFF. The sequenced part of the CDR3 DNA is TGTGCAAGCAGCTTCACAGGGGGCGCAAACACAGAAGTCTTC.

In regard to this clone: Germline and genes here are mouse. The read ends 1 residue early relative to the CDR3; the germline J gene fills the gap. The chain combines TRBV23 with TRBJ2-5; the table calls TRBD1, which could not be checked here. Germline V gene sequence: CDR1 KGHTA, CDR2 FQNQQP. The CDR3 covers 13 residues. CDR3 DNA (partial): TGCTCCAGCAGGCAGGATAACCAAGACACCCAGTAC. Its translation: CSSRQDNQDTQY. The CDR3 in full is CSSRQDNQDTQYF.

Concerning this clone: Mouse names are used for the genes. The read finishes 1 residue shy of the CDR3 end, and the germline J gene is used to complete it. This chain connects TRBV26 to TRBJ2-1; D may be TRBD1 or TRBD2 (5 bases each). Trimming left V 6 bases short and J 10 bases short, with 7 bases between. This CDR3 region has 10 residues. CDR1 is KGHPV and CDR2 is FQNQEV in the germline V gene (reference sequence). The covered CDR3 bases are TGTGCCAGCAGAGGGGCCGAGCAGTTC. It translates to CASRGAEQF. The CDR3 in full is CASRGAEQFF.

This clone is classed as medium-sized (0.01 to 0.1%). Genes and germline are mouse. The CDR3 goes on 1 residue after the read ends, and that part is filled in from the germline J gene. The chain is built from TRBV5 and TRBJ2-1, with 9 bases matching TRBD1. Unmatched junction bases numbered 0, after V lost 3 bases and J lost 3 bases. Germline CDR1 reads LGHNA; CDR2 reads YNLKQL (reference sequence). The CDR3 loop spans 14 amino acids. Incomplete CDR3 DNA: TGTGCCAGCAGCCAGACAGGGGGCTATGCTGAGCAGTTC. Its protein product is CASSQTGGYAEQF. The whole CDR3 sequence is CASSQTGGYAEQFF.

Notes on this clone: The gene symbols are mouse symbols. The read terminates 1 residue before the CDR3 end, so the remaining end is supplied by the germline J gene. V is TRBV13-2 and J is TRBJ1-1; D is undetermined. The CDR3 extends over 12 amino acids. Trimming shortened V by 2 bases and J by 5 bases, and 7 bases separated the two germline ends. Germline CDR1 NNHNN, CDR2 SYGAGS (reference sequence). CDR3 loop: CASGDSRTEVFF. The CDR3 bases that were read are TGTGCCAGCGGTGACTCCAGGACAGAAGTCTTC.

In its sample, this clone was seen a few times. Gene labels here are mouse ones. From the germline J gene comes the end of the CDR3, since the read stops 1 residue before it. V gene TRBV26 combines with J gene TRBJ1-4; possibly TRBD1 for D (6 bases). CDR1 and CDR2 (germline): KGHPV, FQNQEV (reference sequence). Trimming removed 4 bases from V and 0 bases from J, with 9 bases in between. The CDR3 consists of 15 residues. The CDR3 reads CASSRQGISNERLFF. The CDR3 bases that were read are TGTGCCAGCAGTCGGCAGGGGATTTCCAACGAAAGATTATTT.

With respect to this clone: The junction does not match germline at one end; this may be a read error. Mouse gene names and germline throughout. The read ends 1 residue shy of where the CDR3 ends; the end is completed using the germline J gene. Other DNA sequences in the same sample also yield this CDR3. This chain connects TRBV19 to TRBJ2-7; D remains unclear. CDR1 is FNHDT and CDR2 is SITEND in the germline V gene (reference sequence). CDR3 length: 12 amino acids. CDR3 bases read: TGCGCCAGCAGCCGCCGGGGTTATGAACAGTAC. Amino acid sequence: CASSRRGYEQY. The entire CDR3 is CASSRRGYEQYF.

As for this clone: All gene names here are mouse names. The read ends 1 residue before the CDR3 terminus; that terminus is restored from the germline J gene. The chain is built from TRBV16 and TRBJ2-7; TRBD2 agrees at 7 bases. CDR1 and CDR2 (germline): SGHSA, FRNQAP. V lost 1 base, J lost 4 bases, and 4 bases stayed unmatched. The CDR3 is made up of 14 amino acids. CDR3 DNA (partial): TGTGCAAGCAGCTTAGCGGGGGGGGTATATGAACAGTAC. Its protein is CASSLAGGVYEQY. The CDR3 reads in full as CASSLAGGVYEQYF.

On this clone: Gene names and germline match the mouse. The CDR3 end is not reached by the read, which stops 1 residue before it; the germline J gene fills it in. The V and J genes are TRBV3 and TRBJ2-5; 7 nucleotides align to TRBD2. The V and J ends lost 2 bases and 5 bases, in that order; junction bases with no gene match: 4. This CDR3 comprises 14 residues. The germline V gene encodes CDR1 SNHLY and CDR2 FYNGKV (reference sequence). The CDR3 DNA, read in part, is TGTGCCAGCAGCTTAACGGGGGGGAGAGACACCCAGTAC. This gives the protein CASSLTGGRDTQY. The complete CDR3 sequence is CASSLTGGRDTQYF.

Regarding this clone: Gene names follow the mouse nomenclature. The sequence runs out 1 residue before the end of the CDR3; the remainder is reconstructed from the germline J gene. The chain carries TRBV26 and TRBJ2-4; D possibly corresponds to TRBD1 (6 bases). The V end lost 6 bases, the J end lost 5 bases, and 6 bases lay between the germline ends. The CDR3 totals 11 residues. Germline assignment: CDR1 KGHPV and CDR2 FQNQEV (reference sequence). Incomplete CDR3 DNA: TGTGCCAGCAGACAGGGAAACACCTTGTAC. Residues: CASRQGNTLY. The full CDR3 protein is CASRQGNTLYF.

This clone was seen a few times. The listed genes are named as in mouse. The CDR3 end falls 1 residue outside the read, so it is completed with the germline J gene. The chain uses TRBV14 and TRBJ1-2; a possible D gene is TRBD1 (5 bases). Germline V gives CDR1 SGHDT, CDR2 FRDEAV. The V end was cut by 1 base, the J end by 0 bases, with 7 bases between. CDR3 length equals 14 residues. The CDR3 DNA, read in part, is TGTGCCAGCAGTTTCCCGGGGGCAAACTCCGACTACACC. Residues: CASSFPGANSDYT. In full, the CDR3 is CASSFPGANSDYTF.